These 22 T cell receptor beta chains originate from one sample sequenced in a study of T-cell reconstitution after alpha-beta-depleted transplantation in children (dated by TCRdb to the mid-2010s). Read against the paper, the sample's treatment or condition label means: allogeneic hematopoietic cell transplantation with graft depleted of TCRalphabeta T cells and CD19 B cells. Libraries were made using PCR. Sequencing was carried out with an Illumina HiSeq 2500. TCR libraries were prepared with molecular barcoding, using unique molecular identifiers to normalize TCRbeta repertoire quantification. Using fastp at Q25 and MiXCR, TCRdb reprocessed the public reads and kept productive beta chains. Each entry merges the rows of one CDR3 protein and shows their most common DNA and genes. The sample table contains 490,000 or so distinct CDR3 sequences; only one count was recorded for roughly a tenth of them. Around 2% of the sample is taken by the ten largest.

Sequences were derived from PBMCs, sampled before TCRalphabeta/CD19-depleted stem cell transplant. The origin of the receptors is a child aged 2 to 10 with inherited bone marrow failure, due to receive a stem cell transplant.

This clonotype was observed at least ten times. In nucleotides, the CDR3 is TGCAGCGTTGTTCAGGGCCCCACAGATACGCAGTATTTT. This gives the protein CSVVQGPTDTQYF. The chain is built from TRBV29-1 and TRBJ2-3; perhaps TRBD1 as D (5 bases). CDR3 length: 13 residues. V was cut by 4 bases and J by 2 bases, with 10 bases left in between. CDR1 and CDR2 (germline): SQVTM, ANQGSEA.

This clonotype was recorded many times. CDR3 in amino acids: CASSQDGRTTGELFF. The DNA for the CDR3 is TGCGCCAGCAGCCAAGATGGGAGGACCACCGGGGAGCTGTTTTTT. The J gene is TRBJ2-2, the V gene TRBV4-1, with D possibly being TRBD2 (6 bases). This CDR3 is built from 15 residues. Per the germline V gene, CDR1 is MGHRA and CDR2 is YSYEKL. Between the trimmed V and J ends, which lost 0 bases and 4 bases, there was a span of 9 bases.

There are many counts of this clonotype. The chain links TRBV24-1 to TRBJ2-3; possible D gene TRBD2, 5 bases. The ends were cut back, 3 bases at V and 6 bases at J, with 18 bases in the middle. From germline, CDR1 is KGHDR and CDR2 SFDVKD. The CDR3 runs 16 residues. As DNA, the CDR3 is TGTGCCACCAGTGATCTTGCAGCCGAACCGGGGGATACGCAGTATTTT. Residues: CATSDLAAEPGDTQYF.

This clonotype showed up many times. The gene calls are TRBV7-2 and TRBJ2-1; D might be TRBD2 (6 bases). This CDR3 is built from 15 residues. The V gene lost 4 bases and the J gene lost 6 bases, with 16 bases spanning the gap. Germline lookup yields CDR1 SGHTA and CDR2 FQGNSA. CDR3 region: CASSSRDFASNEQFF. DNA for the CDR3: TGTGCCAGCAGCTCCCGGGACTTCGCCTCCAATGAGCAGTTCTTC.

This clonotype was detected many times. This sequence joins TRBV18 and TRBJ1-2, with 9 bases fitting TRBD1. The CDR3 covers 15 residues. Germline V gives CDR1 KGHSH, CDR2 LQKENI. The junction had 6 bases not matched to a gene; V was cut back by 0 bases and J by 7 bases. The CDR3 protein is CASSPPGTGKSGYTF. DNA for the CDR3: TGTGCCAGCTCACCACCCGGGACAGGGAAATCTGGCTACACCTTC.

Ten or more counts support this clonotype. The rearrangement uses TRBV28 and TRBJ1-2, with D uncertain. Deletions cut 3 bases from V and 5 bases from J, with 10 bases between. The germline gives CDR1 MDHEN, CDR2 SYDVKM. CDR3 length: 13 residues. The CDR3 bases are TGTGCCAGCAGTTTGATGGATCTATATGGCTACACCTTC. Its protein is CASSLMDLYGYTF.

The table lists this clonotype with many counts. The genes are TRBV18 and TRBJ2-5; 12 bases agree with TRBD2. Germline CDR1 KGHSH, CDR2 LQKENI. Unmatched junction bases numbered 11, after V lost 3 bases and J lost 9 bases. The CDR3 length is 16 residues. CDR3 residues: CASSPGLAGRSGAQYF. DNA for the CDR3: TGTGCCAGCTCACCCGGACTAGCGGGAAGGTCCGGGGCCCAGTACTTC.

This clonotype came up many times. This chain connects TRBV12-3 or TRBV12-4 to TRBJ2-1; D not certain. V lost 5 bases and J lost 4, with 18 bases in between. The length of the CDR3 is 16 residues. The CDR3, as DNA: TGTGCCAGCAGTCCCCCGGTAGGAAAAGGTTACAATGAGCAGTTCTTC. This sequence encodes CASSPPVGKGYNEQFF.

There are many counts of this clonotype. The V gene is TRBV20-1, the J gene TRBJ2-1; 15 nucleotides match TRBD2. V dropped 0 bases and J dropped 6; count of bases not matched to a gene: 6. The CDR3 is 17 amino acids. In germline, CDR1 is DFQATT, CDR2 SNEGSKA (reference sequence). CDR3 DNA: TGCAGTGCTAGAGATCGAAGGACTAGCGGGAGGGGCAATGAGCAGTTCTTC. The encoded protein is CSARDRRTSGRGNEQFF.

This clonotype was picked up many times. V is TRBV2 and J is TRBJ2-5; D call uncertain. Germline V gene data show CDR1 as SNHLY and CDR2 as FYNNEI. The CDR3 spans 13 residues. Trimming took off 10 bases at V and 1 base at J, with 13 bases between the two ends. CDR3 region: CAKSLRTQETQYF. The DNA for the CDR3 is TGTGCCAAGTCCCTTCGGACCCAAGAGACCCAGTACTTC.

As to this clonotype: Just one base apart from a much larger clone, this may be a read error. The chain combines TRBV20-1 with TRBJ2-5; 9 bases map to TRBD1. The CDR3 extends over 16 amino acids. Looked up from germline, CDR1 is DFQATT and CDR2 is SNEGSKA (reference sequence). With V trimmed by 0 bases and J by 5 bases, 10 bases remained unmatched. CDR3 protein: CSARDFWDRAIETQYF. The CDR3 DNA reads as TGCAGTGCTAGAGATTTTTGGGACAGGGCCATTGAGACCCAGTACTTC.

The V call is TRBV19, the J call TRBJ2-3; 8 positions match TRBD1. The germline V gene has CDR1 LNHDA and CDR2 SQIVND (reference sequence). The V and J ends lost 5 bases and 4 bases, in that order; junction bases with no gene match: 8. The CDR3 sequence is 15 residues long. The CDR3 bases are TGTGCCAGTAGTGAATGGACAGGGATAGCAGATACGCAGTATTTT. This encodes CASSEWTGIADTQYF. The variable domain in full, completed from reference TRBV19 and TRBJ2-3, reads DGGITQSPKYLFRKEGQNVTLSCEQNLNHDAMYWYRQDPGQGLRLIYYSQIVNDFQKGDIAEGYSVSREKKESFPLTVTSAQKNPTAFYLCASSEWTGIADTQYFGPGTRLTVL.

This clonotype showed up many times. In DNA, the CDR3 is TGCAGCGCGGGGTATCTGTACGAGCAGTACTTC. It specifies CSAGYLYEQYF. This chain links TRBV29-1 with TRBJ2-7; a possible D gene is TRBD2 (5 bases). The germline V gene encodes CDR1 SQVTM and CDR2 ANQGSEA. This CDR3 comprises 11 residues. V was clipped by 7 bases and J by 4 bases, with 11 bases between them.

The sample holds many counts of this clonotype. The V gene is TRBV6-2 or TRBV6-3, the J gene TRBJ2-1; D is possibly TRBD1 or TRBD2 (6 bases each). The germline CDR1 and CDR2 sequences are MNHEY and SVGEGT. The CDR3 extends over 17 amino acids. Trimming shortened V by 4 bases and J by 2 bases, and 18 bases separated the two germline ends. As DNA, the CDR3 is TGTGCCAGCAGTTCCCGCGACACGGGGGCCCCCTACAATGAGCAGTTCTTC. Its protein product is CASSSRDTGAPYNEQFF.

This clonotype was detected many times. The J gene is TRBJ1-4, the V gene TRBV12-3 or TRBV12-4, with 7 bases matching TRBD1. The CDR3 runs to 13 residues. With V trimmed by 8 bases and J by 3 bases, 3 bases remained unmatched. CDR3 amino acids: CASGDRANEKLFF. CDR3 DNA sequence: TGTGCCAGCGGAGACAGGGCTAATGAAAAACTGTTTTTT.

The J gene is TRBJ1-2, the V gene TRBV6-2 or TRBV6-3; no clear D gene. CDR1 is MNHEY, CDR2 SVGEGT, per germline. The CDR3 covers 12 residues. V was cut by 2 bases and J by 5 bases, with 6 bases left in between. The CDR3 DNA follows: TGTGCCAGCAGTTACGTCCCTTATGGCTACACCTTC. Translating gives CASSYVPYGYTF.

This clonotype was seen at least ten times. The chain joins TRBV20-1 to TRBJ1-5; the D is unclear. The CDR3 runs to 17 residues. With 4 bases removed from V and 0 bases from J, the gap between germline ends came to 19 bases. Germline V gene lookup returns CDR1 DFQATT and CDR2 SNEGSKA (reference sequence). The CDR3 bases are TGCAGTGCTATCCGGCTCTGGGGTTCTTATAGCAATCAGCCCCAGCATTTT. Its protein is CSAIRLWGSYSNQPQHF.

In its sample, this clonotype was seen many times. The CDR3 DNA follows: TGTGCCAGCAGCCCTATTGGAAGAAGCAGGGACGTCCTGACTTTC. Translating gives CASSPIGRSRDVLTF. The chain has TRBV7-9 and TRBJ2-6; D might be TRBD1 (5 bases). The V and J ends lost 5 bases and 11 bases respectively, with 19 bases between them. The CDR3 is made up of 15 amino acids. From germline, CDR1 is SEHNR and CDR2 FQNEAQ (reference sequence). The full variable domain, in which reference TRBV7-9 and TRBJ2-6 provide the parts outside the CDR3, is DTGVSQNPRHKITKRGQNVTFRCDPISEHNRLYWYRQTLGQGPEFLTYFQNEAQLEKSRLLSDRFSAERPKGSFSTLEIQRTEQGDSAMYLCASSPIGRSRDVLTFGAGSRLTVL.

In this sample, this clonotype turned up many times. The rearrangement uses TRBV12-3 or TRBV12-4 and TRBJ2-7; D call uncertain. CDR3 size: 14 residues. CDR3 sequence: CAPGKPPGYYEQYF. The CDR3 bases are TGTGCACCCGGCAAGCCCCCGGGCTACTACGAGCAGTACTTC.

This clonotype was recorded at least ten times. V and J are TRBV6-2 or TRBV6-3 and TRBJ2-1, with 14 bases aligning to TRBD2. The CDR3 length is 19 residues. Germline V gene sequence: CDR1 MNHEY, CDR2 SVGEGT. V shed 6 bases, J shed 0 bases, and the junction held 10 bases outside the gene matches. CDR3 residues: CASSHPGLAGEGSYNEQFF. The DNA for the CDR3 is TGTGCCAGCAGCCATCCGGGACTAGCGGGAGAAGGCTCCTACAATGAGCAGTTCTTC.

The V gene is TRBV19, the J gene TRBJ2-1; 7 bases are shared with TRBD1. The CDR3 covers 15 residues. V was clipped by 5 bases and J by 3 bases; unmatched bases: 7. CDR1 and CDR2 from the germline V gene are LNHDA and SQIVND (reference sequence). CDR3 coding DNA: TGTGCCAGTAGTGTCACGCCAGGGGGCTACAATGAGCAGTTCTTC. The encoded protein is CASSVTPGGYNEQFF.

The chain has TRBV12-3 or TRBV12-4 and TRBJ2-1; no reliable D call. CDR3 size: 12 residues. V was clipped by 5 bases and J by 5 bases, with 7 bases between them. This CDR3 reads CASSRGDNEQFF. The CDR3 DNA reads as TGTGCCAGCAGTCGTGGGGACAATGAGCAGTTCTTC.